The TCR beta chain under discussion was sequenced for a study of blood T cell repertoires in COVID-19. In the study overall: Specimens from acute and convalescent COVID-19 originated in the United States, Italy and Spain.

Trimming cost V 5 bases and J 6 bases; bases outside gene matches: 9. CDR1 and CDR2 (germline): SGHTA, FQGNSA. The CDR3 contains 16 residues. Participants spanned ages about 18 to 90 years and resided in 20 to 30 US areas. Some clones are missing from TCRdb's copy, which holds only in-frame ones; the method was immunoSEQ multiplex PCR. The sample has more than 250,000 clones, nearly 90% seen once; the top ten hold about 1.7%. This sequence was found in a young woman with acute COVID-19. The V gene is TRBV7-2, the J gene TRBJ2-3, with 12 bases aligning to TRBD2. Material: PBMCs or T cells enriched from blood (not recorded which). The CDR3 nucleotides read TGTGCCAGCAGCCCCTCTAGCGGGAGGGCCTCGGATACGCAGTATTTT. Residues: CASSPSSGRASDTQYF.